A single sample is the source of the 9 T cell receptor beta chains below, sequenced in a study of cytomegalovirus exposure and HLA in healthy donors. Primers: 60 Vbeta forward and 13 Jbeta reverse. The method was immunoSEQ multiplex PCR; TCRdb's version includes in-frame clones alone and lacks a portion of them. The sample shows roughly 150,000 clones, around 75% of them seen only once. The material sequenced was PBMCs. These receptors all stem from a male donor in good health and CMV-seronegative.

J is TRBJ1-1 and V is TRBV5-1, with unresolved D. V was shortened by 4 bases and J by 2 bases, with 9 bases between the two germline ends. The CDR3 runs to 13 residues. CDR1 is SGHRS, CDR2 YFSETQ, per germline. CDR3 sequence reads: CASSPDINTEAFF. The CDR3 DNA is TGCGCCAGCAGCCCCGACATAAACACTGAAGCTTTCTTT. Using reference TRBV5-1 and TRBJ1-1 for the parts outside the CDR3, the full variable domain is KAGVTQTPRYLIKTRGQQVTLSCSPISGHRSVSWYQQTPGQGLQFLFEYFSETQRNKGNFPGRFSGRQFSNSRSEMNVSTLELGDSALYLCASSPDINTEAFFGQGTRLTVV.

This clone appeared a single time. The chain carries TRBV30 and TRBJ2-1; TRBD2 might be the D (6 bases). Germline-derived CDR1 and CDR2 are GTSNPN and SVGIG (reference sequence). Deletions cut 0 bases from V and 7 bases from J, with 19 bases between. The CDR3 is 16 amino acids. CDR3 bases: TGTGCCTGGAGTGTACTCTTTTGGCGGGATGGGAATGAGCAGTTCTTC. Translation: CAWSVLFWRDGNEQFF.

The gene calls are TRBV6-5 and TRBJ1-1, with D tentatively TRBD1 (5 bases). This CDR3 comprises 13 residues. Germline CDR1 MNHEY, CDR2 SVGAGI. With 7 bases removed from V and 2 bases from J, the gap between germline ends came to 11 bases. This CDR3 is CASNSRANTEAFF. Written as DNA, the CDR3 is TGTGCCAGCAATTCCAGGGCTAACACTGAAGCTTTCTTT.

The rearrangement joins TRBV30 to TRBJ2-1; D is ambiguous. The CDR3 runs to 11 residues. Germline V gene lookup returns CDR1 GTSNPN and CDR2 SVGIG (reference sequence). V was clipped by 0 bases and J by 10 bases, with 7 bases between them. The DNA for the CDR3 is TGTGCCTGGAGTGTGTTAAGCGAGCAGTTCTTC. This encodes CAWSVLSEQFF.

CDR3 in amino acids: CASSPGQGPSYEQYF. Written as DNA, the CDR3 is TGCGCCAGCAGCCCAGGACAGGGGCCCTCCTACGAGCAGTACTTC. The chain joins TRBV4-1 to TRBJ2-7; 9 nucleotides align to TRBD1. Trimming cost V 4 bases and J 0 bases; bases outside gene matches: 4. Germline V gene lookup returns CDR1 MGHRA and CDR2 YSYEKL. The CDR3 is 15 amino acids.

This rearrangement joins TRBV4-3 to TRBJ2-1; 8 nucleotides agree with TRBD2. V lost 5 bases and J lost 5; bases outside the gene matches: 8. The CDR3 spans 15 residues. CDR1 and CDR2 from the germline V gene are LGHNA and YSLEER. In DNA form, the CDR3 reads TGCGCCAGCAGCAACCAGCGGGAGCTACACAATGAGCAGTTCTTC. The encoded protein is CASSNQRELHNEQFF.

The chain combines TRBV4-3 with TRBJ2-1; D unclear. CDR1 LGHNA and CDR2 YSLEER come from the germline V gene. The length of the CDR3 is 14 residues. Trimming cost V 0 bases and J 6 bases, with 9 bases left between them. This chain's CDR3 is CASSQDRSPNEQFF. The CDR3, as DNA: TGCGCCAGCAGCCAAGATCGGAGTCCCAATGAGCAGTTCTTC.

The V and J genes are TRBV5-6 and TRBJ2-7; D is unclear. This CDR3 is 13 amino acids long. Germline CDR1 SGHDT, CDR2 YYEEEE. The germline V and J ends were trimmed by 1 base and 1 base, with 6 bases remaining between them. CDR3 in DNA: TGTGCCAGCAGCTTGACTCGTTCCTACGAGCAGTACTTC. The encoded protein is CASSLTRSYEQYF. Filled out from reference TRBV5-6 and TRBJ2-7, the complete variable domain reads DAGVTQSPTHLIKTRGQQVTLRCSPKSGHDTVSWYQQALGQGPQFIFQYYEEEERQRGNFPDRFSGHQFPNYSSELNVNALLLGDSALYLCASSLTRSYEQYFGPGTRLTVT.

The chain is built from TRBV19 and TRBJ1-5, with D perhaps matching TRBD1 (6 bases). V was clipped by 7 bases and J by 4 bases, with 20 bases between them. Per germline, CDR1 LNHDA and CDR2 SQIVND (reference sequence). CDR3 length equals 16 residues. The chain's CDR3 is CASKGGRAGANQPQHF. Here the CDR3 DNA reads TGTGCCAGTAAAGGAGGGAGGGCAGGGGCTAATCAGCCCCAGCATTTT. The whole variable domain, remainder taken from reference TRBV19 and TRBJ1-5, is DGGITQSPKYLFRKEGQNVTLSCEQNLNHDAMYWYRQDPGQGLRLIYYSQIVNDFQKGDIAEGYSVSREKKESFPLTVTSAQKNPTAFYLCASKGGRAGANQPQHFGDGTRLSIL.